A single sample gave rise to the 21 T cell receptor beta chains below, sequenced in a study of T and B cells in COVID-19 patients. TRB rearrangements were amplified by multiplex PCR with BIOMED2 TRB-A/B primers. MiXCR, run by TCRdb on the multiplex PCR reads, gives a single entry per CDR3 protein. The data hold 6,400 or so distinct CDR3 sequences, with roughly 28% observed a single time. Each TRB amplification used about 250-550 ng of genomic DNA from blood. Sample: blood. These receptors all come from a human donor with active COVID-19.

This clonotype has more than one count but fewer than ten. The chain is built from TRBV20-1 and TRBJ2-2; 8 bases align to TRBD2. Germline V gene lookup returns CDR1 DFQATT and CDR2 SNEGSKA (reference sequence). V was clipped by 3 bases and J by 0 bases; unmatched bases: 9. The CDR3 is 17 residues long. This CDR3 reads CSARDPRLAPNTGELFF. CDR3 bases: TGCAGTGCTAGGGACCCCCGACTAGCGCCGAACACCGGGGAGCTGTTTTTT.

Relative to its sample, this clonotype is medium-sized. The gene calls are TRBV7-6 and TRBJ2-2, with TRBD1 as a possible D gene (6 bases). Trimming removed 0 bases from V and 4 bases from J, with 12 bases in between. The CDR3 is 16 amino acids. Germline CDR1 reads SGHVS; CDR2 reads FNYEAQ. The CDR3 region has the DNA TGTGCCAGCAGCTTAGCAGGGGGAGTTTCCACCGGGGAGCTGTTTTTT. As protein: CASSLAGGVSTGELFF.

The chain couples TRBV5-1 to TRBJ2-1; 9 bases fit TRBD1. The V segment lost 3 bases and the J segment 4 bases; nucleotides outside the gene matches: 8. Germline lookup yields CDR1 SGHRS and CDR2 YFSETQ. The CDR3 runs to 16 residues. CDR3 sequence reads: CASSSLRTGEYNEQFF. CDR3 nucleotide sequence: TGCGCCAGCAGCTCCTTGCGGACAGGGGAGTACAATGAGCAGTTCTTC.

As concerns this clonotype: This clone may be a read error of a much larger clone one base away. The J gene is TRBJ2-1, the V gene TRBV6-5, with 10 bases lining up with TRBD1. V was clipped by 4 bases and J by 0 bases; unmatched bases: 12. This CDR3 spans 19 amino acids. Germline-derived CDR1 and CDR2 are MNHEY and SVGAGI. The CDR3 sequence: CASSSTTGGLGSSYNEQFF. In DNA, the CDR3 is TGTGCCAGCAGTTCTACGACAGGGGGCCTGGGGAGCTCCTACAATGAGCAGTTCTTC.

The chain uses TRBV30 and TRBJ1-5, with D possibly matching TRBD1 (5 bases). Germline values: CDR1 GTSNPN, CDR2 SVGIG (reference sequence). This CDR3 is built from 15 residues. V shed 6 bases and J shed 1 base, with 16 bases lying between them. CDR3 DNA: TGTGCCTGTAGTCGAGGGGATGGGAGCAATCAGCCCCAGCATTTT. Translated, it gives CACSRGDGSNQPQHF.

The chain combines TRBV6-2 or TRBV6-3 with TRBJ1-5, with a possible D match to TRBD1 (6 bases). The CDR3 is 19 amino acids. Germline-derived CDR1 and CDR2 are MNHEY and SVGEGT. Trimming shortened V by 2 bases and J by 0 bases, and 20 bases separated the two germline ends. The chain's CDR3 is CASSYPRTAATYSNQPQHF. The CDR3 region has the DNA TGTGCCAGCAGTTACCCCCGGACAGCCGCGACGTATAGCAATCAGCCCCAGCATTTT.

The chain employs TRBV5-6 and TRBJ1-2; D is possibly TRBD1 (6 bases). Trimming shortened V by 1 base and J by 0 bases, and 13 bases separated the two germline ends. CDR1 SGHDT and CDR2 YYEEEE come from the germline V gene. The CDR3 totals 16 residues. For the CDR3, the DNA is TGTGCCAGCAGCTTGAGTAGGGGGGGGACTAACTATGGCTACACCTTC. This translates into CASSLSRGGTNYGYTF.

The chain links TRBV25-1 to TRBJ1-6, with TRBD1 matching 7 bases. CDR1 and CDR2 (germline): MGHDK, SYGVNS. The CDR3 is 15 residues long. V dropped 1 base and J dropped 9; count of bases not matched to a gene: 6. CDR3 in amino acids: CASSELRDSSSPLHF. Here the CDR3 DNA reads TGTGCCAGCAGTGAATTACGGGACAGTAGTTCACCCCTCCACTTT.

By share of the sample, this clonotype is medium-sized (0.01 to 0.1%). The chain recombines TRBV27 with TRBJ1-4, with 7 bases identical to TRBD1. The CDR3 loop spans 17 amino acids. V shed 3 bases and J 0 bases; nucleotides not matched to a gene: 7. Germline CDR1 and CDR2: MNHEY and SMNVEV (reference sequence). The CDR3 reads CASSFRGQTATNEKLFF. CDR3 bases: TGTGCCAGCAGTTTCCGGGGACAGACGGCAACTAATGAAAAACTGTTTTTT.

This clonotype qualifies as medium-sized (0.01 to 0.1%). V gene TRBV5-6 combines with J gene TRBJ2-1; no definite D call. Deletions cut 0 bases from V and 5 bases from J, with 9 bases between. CDR1 is SGHDT and CDR2 is YYEEEE in the germline V gene. CDR3 length: 14 residues. CDR3 protein: CASSLVDSDNEQFF. DNA for the CDR3: TGTGCCAGCAGCTTGGTTGACTCAGACAATGAGCAGTTCTTC.

At least ten counts were recorded for this clonotype. The chain employs TRBV6-6 and TRBJ1-1; D is perhaps TRBD1 (6 bases). This CDR3 region has 14 residues. V was trimmed by 2 bases and J by 4 bases, leaving 11 bases between them. Germline V gives CDR1 MNHNY, CDR2 SVGAGI (reference sequence). The CDR3 DNA follows: TGTGCCAGCAGTTACGTCGCAGGGGCCACTGAAGCTTTCTTT. This sequence encodes CASSYVAGATEAFF.

This clonotype rates as medium-sized. The chain links TRBV27 to TRBJ2-7; D is uncertain. CDR1 MNHEY and CDR2 SMNVEV come from the germline V gene (reference sequence). This CDR3 is built from 14 residues. V was cut by 4 bases and J by 0 bases, with 10 bases left in between. CDR3 in amino acids: CASSSTFSSYEQYF. The CDR3 bases are TGTGCCAGCAGTTCGACATTTAGCTCCTACGAGCAGTACTTC.

In its sample, this clonotype ranks as medium-sized (0.01 to 0.1%). The rearrangement uses TRBV6-5 and TRBJ1-4; D call uncertain. Looked up from germline, CDR1 is MNHEY and CDR2 is SVGAGI. The V end was cut by 4 bases, the J end by 7 bases, with 10 bases between. This CDR3 has 13 amino acids. The CDR3 is CASSFQYGEKLFF. The CDR3 DNA follows: TGTGCCAGCAGTTTCCAGTATGGTGAAAAACTGTTTTTT.

This clonotype was seen more than once but under ten times. V is TRBV7-2 and J is TRBJ2-5; D is uncertain. V was shortened by 5 bases and J by 5 bases, with 12 bases between the two germline ends. The germline gives CDR1 SGHTA, CDR2 FQGNSA. This CDR3 is built from 13 residues. CDR3 loop: CASSQVAPETQYF. CDR3 bases: TGTGCCAGCAGCCAGGTGGCCCCCGAGACCCAGTACTTC.

This clonotype has just a few counts. The chain employs TRBV18 and TRBJ2-5; TRBD1 aligns across 9 bases. The CDR3 spans 12 residues. Germline values: CDR1 KGHSH, CDR2 LQKENI. With 6 bases clipped from V and 5 bases from J, the junction kept 1 base outside the gene matches. The CDR3 spells CASSGTGETQYF. CDR3 DNA: TGTGCCAGCTCCGGGACAGGGGAGACCCAGTACTTC.

The CDR3 DNA follows: TGTGCCAGCTCACCACCGGGCCTCTCCTACGAGCAGTACTTC. It encodes CASSPPGLSYEQYF. The gene calls are TRBV18 and TRBJ2-7, with D unclear. The CDR3 has 14 residues. CDR1 KGHSH and CDR2 LQKENI come from the germline V gene. Trimming shortened V by 0 bases and J by 0 bases, and 6 bases separated the two germline ends.

By share of the sample, this clonotype is medium-sized. The V gene is TRBV27, the J gene TRBJ2-3; D not resolved. V lost 6 bases to trimming and J lost 1 base, with 8 bases between them. Looked up from germline, CDR1 is MNHEY and CDR2 is SMNVEV (reference sequence). The CDR3 is 13 residues long. The chain's CDR3 is CASRKARTDTQYF. CDR3 nucleotide sequence: TGTGCCAGCAGGAAAGCCCGCACAGATACGCAGTATTTT.

By share, this clonotype counts as medium-sized. CDR3 in amino acids: CSVEVQGRGYEQYF. CDR3 coding DNA: TGCAGCGTTGAGGTCCAGGGTAGGGGCTACGAGCAGTACTTC. This chain joins TRBV29-1 and TRBJ2-7, with a weak D call TRBD1 (5 bases). Germline V CDR1 and CDR2: SQVTM, ANQGSEA. Trimming removed 3 bases from V and 3 bases from J, with 15 bases in between. This CDR3 is built from 14 residues.

This clonotype is medium-sized (0.01 to 0.1%) in the sample. This chain links TRBV6-5 with TRBJ2-4; 10 bases line up with TRBD2. The germline V gene has CDR1 MNHEY and CDR2 SVGAGI. V lost 5 bases, J lost 10 bases, and 5 bases stayed unmatched. The CDR3 covers 13 residues. The CDR3 coding sequence is TGTGCCAGCAGTGGACCGGGACTAGCGATTCAGTACTTC. This sequence encodes CASSGPGLAIQYF.

The DNA for the CDR3 is TGTGCCACCAGTGGTCCAGGGGGTTACTACAATGAGCAGTTCTTC. Its protein is CATSGPGGYYNEQFF. The chain couples TRBV24-1 to TRBJ2-1; TRBD1 matches 7 bases. This CDR3 is built from 15 residues. Germline CDR1 KGHDR, CDR2 SFDVKD. Germline trimming cut 5 bases from V and 3 bases from J; bases unmatched to any gene: 6.

The chain employs TRBV29-1 and TRBJ2-3; 9 bases align to TRBD2. The CDR3 consists of 13 residues. After removal of 4 bases from V and 4 bases from J, the junction contained 3 bases not matched to a gene. CDR1 is SQVTM and CDR2 is ANQGSEA in the germline V gene. Written as DNA, the CDR3 is TGCAGCGTTGTAGTAGCGGGAGCAGATACGCAGTATTTT. This codes for CSVVVAGADTQYF.